The 12 T cell receptor beta chains reported below all come from one sample, sequenced in a study. One entry per CDR3 protein, called by TCRdb with MiXCR from the 5' RACE reads. This sample carries 8,000 or so distinct CDR3 sequences, 36% of them seen once, and the ten largest clones take around 6.6%. The source material was tumor-infiltrating memory CD4+ T cells sorted from the breast tumor. Subset meaning: memory CD4+ T cells, CD4+CD45RO+CD25-. The receptors stem from a female donor with breast cancer.

This clonotype occurred many times. Written as DNA, the CDR3 is TGTGCCAGCAGCCCTGGCGTCGGGACTAGGAGCTCTGGGGCCAACGTCCTGACTTTC. This codes for CASSPGVGTRSSGANVLTF. The chain has TRBV7-9 and TRBJ2-6; 8 nucleotides agree with TRBD2. This CDR3 is built from 19 residues. J lost 0 bases, V lost 5 bases, and 12 bases had no gene match. CDR1 is SEHNR and CDR2 is FQNEAQ in the germline V gene (reference sequence).

The CDR3 coding sequence is TGCGCCAGCAACGGATACAGGGGGCGGATCTATGGCTACACCTTC. Its translation: CASNGYRGRIYGYTF. This rearrangement joins TRBV4-1 to TRBJ1-2; TRBD1 matches at 9 bases. CDR3 size: 15 residues. Germline CDR1 is MGHRA and CDR2 is YSYEKL. Losses at the gene ends were 7 bases for V and 4 bases for J; bases not matched to a gene: 10.

The chain is built from TRBV7-9 and TRBJ1-4, with TRBD1 matching over 7 bases. There are 17 residues in the CDR3. V trimming: 5 bases; J trimming: 7 bases; junction bases outside the gene matches: 16. Germline CDR1 and CDR2: SEHNR and FQNEAQ (reference sequence). This CDR3 is CASSPPLSRGHVEKLFF. In nucleotides, the CDR3 is TGTGCCAGCAGCCCGCCCCTTAGTAGGGGGCACGTTGAAAAACTGTTTTTT.

Note on this clonotype: A much more abundant neighbour one base away suggests this may be a read error. CDR3 coding DNA: TGTGCCAGCACCCCGGGACCAGTCACAGATACGCAGTATTTC. This encodes CASTPGPVTDTQYF. This chain links TRBV12-3 or TRBV12-4 with TRBJ2-3; D could derive from TRBD1 or TRBD2 (5 bases each). The CDR3 consists of 14 residues.

This clonotype occurred a few times. This chain links TRBV5-1 with TRBJ1-5; D gene ambiguous. The CDR3 contains 14 residues. Germline assignment: CDR1 SGHRS and CDR2 YFSETQ. V lost 4 bases to trimming and J lost 8 bases, with 16 bases between them. CDR3: CASSVTRTEEPQHF. The CDR3 bases are TGCGCCAGCAGCGTGACACGGACTGAGGAGCCCCAGCATTTT.

Details on this clonotype: Here the CDR3 omits its conserved ending phenylalanine or tryptophan, so a read error is the likely source. This chain uses TRBV29-1 with TRBJ1-4; 7 bases align to TRBD1. J was trimmed by 6 bases and V by 5 bases; bases with no gene match: 12. Germline loops: CDR1 SQVTM, CDR2 ANQGSEA. The CDR3 totals 15 residues. In DNA, the CDR3 is TGCAGCGTTACCCTAGGAGGGACAGTTGATGAAAAACTGTTTCTT. Residues: CSVTLGGTVDEKLFL.

For this clonotype: The junction differs from germline at one of its ends, possibly a read error. The rearrangement uses TRBV7-8 and TRBJ2-5; TRBD1 might be the D (6 bases). The CDR3 is made up of 14 amino acids. CDR1 is SGHVS, CDR2 FQNEAQ, per germline. In DNA form, the CDR3 reads TGTGCCGGCAGCTTAGACCGACAGGCCGAGGCCCAGTACTTC. This encodes CAGSLDRQAEAQYF.

This clonotype was picked up a small number of times. A much larger clone is a single base away; this may be a read error. The chain has TRBV11-2 and TRBJ2-1; TRBD1 is a possible D gene (6 bases). Germline CDR1 SGHAT, CDR2 FQNNGV. The CDR3 runs to 14 residues. With 5 bases removed from V and 6 bases from J, the gap between germline ends came to 14 bases. CDR3 sequence (DNA): TGTGCCAGCAGCCCGGCAGGGGTGGGCAATGAGCAGTTCTTC. Its translation: CASSPAGVGNEQFF.

Note on this clonotype: The conserved phenylalanine or tryptophan normally closing the CDR3 is absent here, so this likely arose from a read error. J is TRBJ1-5 and V is TRBV28, with D possibly matching TRBD1 (5 bases). This CDR3 is 17 amino acids long. The germline gives CDR1 MDHEN, CDR2 SYDVKM. The V and J ends lost 3 bases and 8 bases respectively, with 23 bases between them. The CDR3 nucleotides are TGTGCCAGCAGTTTTTCCACTGGGACCCTCAAGAACAAGCCCCAGCATATT. It yields the protein CASSFSTGTLKNKPQHI.

The chain couples TRBV20-1 to TRBJ2-7, with a weak D call TRBD1 (5 bases). The CDR3 covers 14 residues. The germline V gene encodes CDR1 DFQATT and CDR2 SNEGSKA (reference sequence). The germline V and J ends were trimmed by 0 bases and 3 bases, with 12 bases remaining between them. The CDR3 spells CSARDLQAYYEQYF. As DNA, the CDR3 is TGCAGTGCTAGAGATCTACAGGCCTACTACGAGCAGTACTTC.

The chain carries TRBV20-1 and TRBJ1-2; 9 bases are a match to TRBD1. Germline V gives CDR1 DFQATT, CDR2 SNEGSKA (reference sequence). The CDR3 extends over 15 amino acids. After removal of 5 bases from V and 4 bases from J, the junction contained 11 bases not matched to a gene. The CDR3 region is CSASTTGGFSYGYTF. In DNA, the CDR3 is TGCAGTGCTTCGACAACAGGGGGCTTTAGCTATGGCTACACCTTC.

In this sample, this clonotype is large. The chain joins TRBV4-3 to TRBJ1-6; perhaps TRBD1 as D (5 bases). Trimming cost V 1 base and J 9 bases, with 22 bases left between them. This CDR3 has 18 amino acids. Looked up from germline, CDR1 is LGHNA and CDR2 is YSLEER. The CDR3, as DNA: TGCGCCAGCAGCCAAGGCGGGGGGATCCGGGGGTTCGTTTCACCCCTCCACTTT. Its translation: CASSQGGGIRGFVSPLHF.